Following are 15 T cell receptor beta chains from one sample sequenced in a study of cytomegalovirus exposure and HLA in healthy donors. The PCR had 60 Vbeta and 13 Jbeta primers. Assay: immunoSEQ multiplex PCR; the TCRdb copy retains only in-frame clones and omits some. The table has about 120,000 clones, roughly 78% seen once. What was sequenced was PBMCs. These receptor sequences come from a man younger than 40 in good health and CMV-seropositive.

The V call is TRBV7-3, the J call TRBJ2-3, with D possibly TRBD1 on 6 matching bases. This CDR3 spans 17 amino acids. With 5 bases removed from V and 2 bases from J, the gap between germline ends came to 20 bases. Germline assignment: CDR1 SGHTA and CDR2 FQGTGA. The CDR3 coding sequence is TGTGCCAGCAGCGACACCGGGACACCAGGGGCCACAGATACGCAGTATTTT. This sequence encodes CASSDTGTPGATDTQYF.

This clone was seen a few times. The rearrangement uses TRBV7-6 and TRBJ2-1, with a tentative D call TRBD2 (6 bases). Germline V gene lookup returns CDR1 SGHVS and CDR2 FNYEAQ. The V gene lost 2 bases and the J gene lost 2 bases, with 13 bases spanning the gap. The CDR3 runs 16 residues. CDR3 loop: CASSLPLAKAYNEQFF. In DNA, the CDR3 is TGTGCCAGCAGCTTACCGCTAGCGAAGGCCTACAATGAGCAGTTCTTC.

The J gene is TRBJ1-2, the V gene TRBV14; D call uncertain. Germline V gene data show CDR1 as SGHDN and CDR2 as FVKESK. The V gene lost 4 bases and the J gene lost 8 bases, with 20 bases spanning the gap. CDR3 length: 15 residues. CDR3 sequence reads: CASSPGPAFSRGYTF. The CDR3 DNA sequence: TGTGCCAGCAGCCCCGGTCCCGCCTTCTCTAGAGGCTACACCTTC. The variable domain in full, completed from reference TRBV14 and TRBJ1-2, reads EAGVTQFPSHSVIEKGQTVTLRCDPISGHDNLYWYRRVMGKEIKFLLHFVKESKQDESGMPNNRFLAERTGGTYSTLKVQPAELEDSGVYFCASSPGPAFSRGYTFGSGTRLTVV.

The genes are TRBV7-2 and TRBJ1-2; tentatively, D is TRBD1 (6 bases). Germline CDR1 is SGHTA and CDR2 is FQGNSA. Trimming stripped 1 base from V and 7 bases from J, with 13 bases between. The CDR3 has 14 amino acids. As DNA, the CDR3 is TGTGCCAGCAGCTTAGTTCGGGGGGGGGCTGGCTACACCTTC. Its translation is CASSLVRGGAGYTF.

This clone was seen a single time. A junction end diverges from the germline sequence, so it may reflect a read error. The J gene is TRBJ2-5, the V gene TRBV7-7; TRBD1 matches at 7 bases. The CDR3 runs to 16 residues. Looked up from germline, CDR1 is SSHAT and CDR2 is FNYEAQ (reference sequence). CDR3 loop: CASSTGVTFRRETQYF. DNA for the CDR3: TGTGCTAGCAGCACAGGGGTTACGTTTCGTAGGGAGACCCAGTACTTC. Using reference TRBV7-7 and TRBJ2-5 for the parts outside the CDR3, the full variable domain is GAGVSQSPRYKVTKRGQDVTLRCDPISSHATLYWYQQALGQGPEFLTYFNYEAQPDKSGLPSDRFSAERPEGSISTLTIQRTEQRDSAMYRCASSTGVTFRRETQYFGPGTRLLVL.

J is TRBJ2-5 and V is TRBV11-2; D uncertain. Germline V gene sequence: CDR1 SGHAT, CDR2 FQNNGV. V gave up 2 bases and J gave up 5 bases, with 3 bases separating them. The CDR3 extends over 11 amino acids. In DNA, the CDR3 is TGTGCCAGCAGCTTATCTGAGACCCAGTACTTC. Protein product: CASSLSETQYF.

The chain is built from TRBV2 and TRBJ1-5; D is possibly TRBD1 (5 bases). The CDR3 is made up of 14 amino acids. Per the germline V gene, CDR1 is SNHLY and CDR2 is FYNNEI. With 7 bases removed from V and 6 bases from J, the gap between germline ends came to 16 bases. The CDR3 region is CASTREGLGQPQHF. The CDR3 coding sequence is TGTGCCAGCACCCGGGAGGGGTTGGGTCAGCCCCAGCATTTT.

J is TRBJ2-7 and V is TRBV5-8; 8 bases map to TRBD2. The CDR3 is 14 amino acids. V was clipped by 2 bases and J by 5 bases; unmatched bases: 6. Germline V CDR1 and CDR2: SGHTS, YDEGEE. For the CDR3, the DNA is TGTGCCAGCAGCTTTGCGGGAGGCAGGAACGAGCAGTACTTC. Translating gives CASSFAGGRNEQYF. Based on the CDR3 plus reference TRBV5-8 and TRBJ2-7, the full variable domain is EAGVTQSPTHLIKTRGQQATLRCSPISGHTSVYWYQQALGLGLQFLLWYDEGEERNRGNFPPRFSGRQFPNYSSELNVNALELEDSALYLCASSFAGGRNEQYFGPGTRLTVT.

The chain is built from TRBV5-5 and TRBJ1-2; D gene uncertain. Germline loops: CDR1 SGHKS, CDR2 YYEKEE (reference sequence). The V end was cut by 5 bases, the J end by 3 bases, with 14 bases between. The CDR3 has 14 residues. CDR3 in DNA: TGTGCCAGCAGGGTGGAGGGTTTGGACTATGGCTACACCTTC. Translated: CASRVEGLDYGYTF.

The chain has TRBV28 and TRBJ1-2, with a possible D match to TRBD1 (6 bases). CDR1 MDHEN and CDR2 SYDVKM come from the germline V gene. The V end was cut by 6 bases, the J end by 4 bases, with 18 bases between. The CDR3 has 15 residues. The CDR3 loop reads CASSNSRGPSYGYTF. CDR3 sequence (DNA): TGTGCCAGCAGCAACTCCAGGGGCCCCTCCTATGGCTACACCTTC.

The chain is built from TRBV4-3 and TRBJ1-1, with D tentatively TRBD1 (5 bases). Germline assignment: CDR1 LGHNA and CDR2 YSLEER. The CDR3 extends over 13 amino acids. Trimming shortened V by 1 base and J by 10 bases, and 13 bases separated the two germline ends. For the CDR3, the DNA is TGCGCCAGCAGCCAAGGACCCAGGGTGGCAGCTTTCTTT. Amino acids: CASSQGPRVAAFF.

V gene TRBV2 combines with J gene TRBJ2-3; D perhaps matches TRBD1 (5 bases). There are 14 residues in the CDR3. Trimming cost V 6 bases and J 4 bases, with 14 bases left between them. The V gene's germline CDR1 is SNHLY and CDR2 FYNNEI. The CDR3 loop is CASSDQGFSDTQYF. The CDR3 bases are TGTGCCAGCAGCGATCAGGGTTTTTCAGATACGCAGTATTTT.

The chain combines TRBV6-6 with TRBJ1-2; 7 bases are a match to TRBD1. With 5 bases clipped from V and 4 bases from J, the junction kept 10 bases outside the gene matches. The CDR3 loop spans 15 amino acids. CDR1 and CDR2 (germline): MNHNY, SVGAGI (reference sequence). The CDR3 nucleotides are TGTGCCAGCAGTCGCGATCGGACAGGCGGCTATGGCTACACCTTC. It translates to CASSRDRTGGYGYTF.

In this sample, this clone turned up a few times. V is TRBV9 and J is TRBJ2-7; TRBD1 matches 8 bases. Germline V gives CDR1 SGDLS, CDR2 YYNGEE. The CDR3 has 13 amino acids. The junction had 5 bases not matched to a gene; V was cut back by 2 bases and J by 7 bases. The CDR3: CASSVQGAAEQYF. DNA for the CDR3: TGTGCCAGCAGCGTTCAGGGGGCGGCGGAGCAGTACTTC.

This clone was seen only once. The chain couples TRBV6-5 to TRBJ2-1, with TRBD1 identical over 7 bases. CDR1 and CDR2 (germline): MNHEY, SVGAGI. The CDR3 sequence is 15 residues long. V gave up 4 bases and J gave up 8 bases; unmatched junction bases: 11. The DNA of the CDR3 is TGTGCCAGCAGTTGGTCGACAGGGAGAATCGATGAGCAGTTCTTC. Its translation: CASSWSTGRIDEQFF.